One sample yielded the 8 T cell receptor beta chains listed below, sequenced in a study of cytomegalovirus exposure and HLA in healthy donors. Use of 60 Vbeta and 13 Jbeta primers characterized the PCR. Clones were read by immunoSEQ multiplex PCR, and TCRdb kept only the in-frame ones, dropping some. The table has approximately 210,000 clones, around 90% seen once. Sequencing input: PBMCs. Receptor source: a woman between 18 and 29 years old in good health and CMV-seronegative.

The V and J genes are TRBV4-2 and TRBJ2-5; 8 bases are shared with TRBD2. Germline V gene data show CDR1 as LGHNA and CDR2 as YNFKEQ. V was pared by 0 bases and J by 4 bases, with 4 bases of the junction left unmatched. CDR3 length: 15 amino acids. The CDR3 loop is CASSQDDLAGETQYF. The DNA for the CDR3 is TGTGCCAGCAGCCAAGATGACCTAGCGGGAGAGACCCAGTACTTC.

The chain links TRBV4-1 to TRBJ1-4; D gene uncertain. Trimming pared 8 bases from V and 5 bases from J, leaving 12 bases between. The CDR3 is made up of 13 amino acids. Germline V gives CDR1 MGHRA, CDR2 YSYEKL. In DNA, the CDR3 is TGCGCCAGCTGCCCCTCTGTCAATGAAAAACTGTTTTTT. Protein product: CASCPSVNEKLFF.

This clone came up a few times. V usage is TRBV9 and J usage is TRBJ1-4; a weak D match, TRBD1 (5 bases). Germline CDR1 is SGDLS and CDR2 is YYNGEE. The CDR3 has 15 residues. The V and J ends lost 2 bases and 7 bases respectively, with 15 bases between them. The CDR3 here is CASSVLVGGSEKLFF. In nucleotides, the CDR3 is TGTGCCAGCAGCGTCTTAGTCGGGGGGAGTGAAAAACTGTTTTTT.

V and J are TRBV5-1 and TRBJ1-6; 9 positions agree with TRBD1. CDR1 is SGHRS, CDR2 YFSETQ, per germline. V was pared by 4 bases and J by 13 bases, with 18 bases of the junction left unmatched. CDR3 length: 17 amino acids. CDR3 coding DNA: TGCGCCAGCAGCGACGCGCCGGGACAGGGAAAAATTTCCCCCCTCCACTTT. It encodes CASSDAPGQGKISPLHF.

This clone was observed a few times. CDR3 protein: CASSGGATNEKLFF. In DNA form, the CDR3 reads TGCGCCAGCAGCGGAGGGGCAACTAATGAAAAACTGTTTTTT. The V gene is TRBV5-1, the J gene TRBJ1-4; maybe TRBD1 (5 bases). The V gene's germline CDR1 is SGHRS and CDR2 YFSETQ. The CDR3 totals 14 residues. Trimming removed 4 bases from V and 0 bases from J, with 7 bases in between.

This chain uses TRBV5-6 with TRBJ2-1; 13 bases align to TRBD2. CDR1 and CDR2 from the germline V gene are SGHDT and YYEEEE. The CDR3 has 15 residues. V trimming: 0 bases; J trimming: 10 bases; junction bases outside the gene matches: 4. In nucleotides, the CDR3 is TGTGCCAGCAGCTTGGAGACTAGCGGGAGGACCGAGCAGTTCTTC. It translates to CASSLETSGRTEQFF.

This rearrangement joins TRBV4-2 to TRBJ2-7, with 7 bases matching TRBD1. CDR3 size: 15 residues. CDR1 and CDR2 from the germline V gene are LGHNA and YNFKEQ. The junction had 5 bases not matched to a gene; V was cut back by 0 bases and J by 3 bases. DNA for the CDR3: TGTGCCAGCAGCCAAGAGGCGGCAGGGGGCTACGAGCAGTACTTC. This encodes CASSQEAAGGYEQYF.

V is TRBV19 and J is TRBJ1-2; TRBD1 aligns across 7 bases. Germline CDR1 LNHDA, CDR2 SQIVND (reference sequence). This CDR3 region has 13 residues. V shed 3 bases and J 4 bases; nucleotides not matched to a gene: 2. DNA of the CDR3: TGTGCCAGTAGTATGGACAGGTTCTATGGCTACACCTTC. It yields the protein CASSMDRFYGYTF.